Sequencing of this TCR beta chain was carried out in a study of shared clonotypes between healthy human individuals. Concerning this clone: Its target is unknown.

The authors ran the assay at deep level. In the original workflow: ImmunoSEQ output lacked quality scores and full-length reads, limiting matched filtering. Sequencing was performed with immunoSEQ multiplex PCR; in TCRdb, only in-frame clones are kept and a portion is missing. V, J and clone size were drawn from that table, and D and trimming were deduced from the DNA. The profile covers over 750,000 clones, with 90% to 97% appearing a single time and roughly 0.23% taken by the ten largest. The germline V gene has CDR1 MGHRA and CDR2 YSYEKL. This CDR3 has 15 amino acids. The germline V and J ends were trimmed by 4 bases and 3 bases, with 15 bases remaining between them. CD8 cells classed as naive were CD45RO-negative and positively selected for CCR7, excluding terminally differentiated effector memory CD45RA+ cells. Whole-study findings and limits: Generally, naive subsets came out with larger estimated richness than memory subsets. A handful of donors showed sharing of 4.5% to 5% of naive CD4 clonotypes.

V usage is TRBV4-1 and J usage is TRBJ1-1; TRBD1 might be the D (5 bases). This clonotype originated in a young man in good health. Sequenced input: naive CD8+ T cells sorted from blood. CDR3 nucleotide sequence: TGCGCCAGCAGCCCAAACATCGGCAGGGACACTGAAGCTTTCTTT. Encoded protein: CASSPNIGRDTEAFF.